This passage covers 13 T cell receptor beta chains from one sample sequenced in a study of T cells in Graves' hyperthyroidism and ophthalmopathy. The CDR3 regions of TCR beta were amplified from RNA transcripts. A set of HTBI primers served as the primers for a first-round RT-PCR of the TCR CDR3. MiXCR, applied by TCRdb to the multiplex PCR reads, yields one record per CDR3 protein. The repertoire holds over 650,000 distinct CDR3 sequences, with 45% as singletons. The sample was peripheral blood or thyroid tissue (not recorded which). Receptors originate from an adult man with Graves' disease, either hyperthyroidism or ophthalmopathy (not recorded which).

This sequence joins TRBV15 and TRBJ2-5; TRBD1 matches at 11 bases. Germline V gene lookup returns CDR1 LNHNV and CDR2 YYDKDF (reference sequence). The CDR3 has 16 residues. The junction had 6 bases not matched to a gene; V was cut back by 1 base and J by 5 bases. The CDR3 nucleotides are TGTGCCACCAGCAGAGTATCCGGGACAGGGGGGGAGACCCAGTACTTC. Its translation: CATSRVSGTGGETQYF.

A few counts support this clonotype. The chain employs TRBV7-2 and TRBJ2-7; 8 bases map to TRBD1. The germline V gene encodes CDR1 SGHTA and CDR2 FQGNSA. The CDR3 extends over 15 amino acids. The junction had 10 bases not matched to a gene; V was cut back by 5 bases and J by 4 bases. The CDR3 is CASSRFPGTGYEQYF. CDR3 DNA: TGTGCCAGCAGCCGGTTTCCCGGGACAGGATACGAGCAGTACTTC.

Turning to this clonotype: This could be a read error, since a much larger clone is one nucleotide away. The chain carries TRBV15 and TRBJ1-3; D call uncertain. The V end was cut by 5 bases, the J end by 2 bases, with 13 bases between. The germline gives CDR1 LNHNV, CDR2 YYDKDF (reference sequence). CDR3 length: 15 residues. CDR3 in DNA: TGTGCCACCAGCTTAACCAAGGGCCCTGGAAACACCATATATTTT. This codes for CATSLTKGPGNTIYF. Complete variable domain (other parts from reference TRBV15 and TRBJ1-3): DAMVIQNPRYQVTQFGKPVTLSCSQTLNHNVMYWYQQKSSQAPKLLFHYYDKDFNNEADTPDNFQSRRPNTSFCFLDIRSPGLGDTAMYLCATSLTKGPGNTIYFGEGSWLTVV.

The V gene is TRBV20-1, the J gene TRBJ1-3, with D maybe TRBD1 (6 bases). CDR1 and CDR2 (germline): DFQATT, SNEGSKA (reference sequence). CDR3 size: 15 residues. V lost 0 bases, J lost 3 bases, and 12 bases lay in between. The CDR3 reads CSARDGQGFGNTIYF. DNA of the CDR3: TGCAGTGCTAGAGACGGGCAGGGGTTTGGAAACACCATATATTTT.

The chain has TRBV20-1 and TRBJ1-3; D call uncertain. Germline V gene lookup returns CDR1 DFQATT and CDR2 SNEGSKA (reference sequence). The CDR3 is made up of 15 amino acids. V shed 6 bases and J shed 0 bases, with 15 bases lying between them. The CDR3 spells CSAHGRYSSGNTIYF. CDR3 nucleotides: TGCAGTGCCCACGGACGGTATAGCTCTGGAAACACCATATATTTT.

This clonotype was counted at least ten times. The V call is TRBV2, the J call TRBJ1-4, with D hard to call. The CDR3 totals 11 residues. Trimming left V 3 bases short and J 14 bases short, with 10 bases between. The germline V gene encodes CDR1 SNHLY and CDR2 FYNNEI. The CDR3 region is CASSDMGLLFF. The CDR3 DNA reads as TGTGCCAGCAGTGATATGGGTCTTCTGTTTTTT. Using reference TRBV2 and TRBJ1-4 for the parts outside the CDR3, the full variable domain is EPEVTQTPSHQVTQMGQEVILRCVPISNHLYFYWYRQILGQKVEFLVSFYNNEISEKSEIFDDQFSVERPDGSNFTLKIRSTKLEDSAMYFCASSDMGLLFFGSGTQLSVL.

The count of this clonotype is one. The rearrangement links TRBV29-1 to TRBJ2-5; the match to TRBD1 covers 8 bases. CDR1 and CDR2 (germline): SQVTM, ANQGSEA. The CDR3 sequence is 14 residues long. Germline trimming cut 3 bases from V and 5 bases from J; bases unmatched to any gene: 8. The CDR3: CSVDPGQVGETQYF. The CDR3 DNA reads as TGCAGCGTTGATCCGGGACAGGTCGGGGAGACCCAGTACTTC. Complete variable domain (other parts from reference TRBV29-1 and TRBJ2-5): SAVISQKPSRDICQRGTSLTIQCQVDSQVTMMFWYRQQPGQSLTLIATANQGSEATYESGFVIDKFPISRPNLTFSTLTVSNMSPEDSSIYLCSVDPGQVGETQYFGPGTRLLVL.

The chain recombines TRBV7-3 with TRBJ2-7, with a possible D match to TRBD1 (6 bases). Germline V gene data show CDR1 as SGHTA and CDR2 as FQGTGA. With 5 bases removed from V and 2 bases from J, the gap between germline ends came to 19 bases. The CDR3 contains 16 residues. The CDR3 sequence: CASSQGSDRITYEQYF. Here the CDR3 DNA reads TGTGCCAGCAGCCAAGGTTCGGACAGAATTACCTACGAGCAGTACTTC. The full variable domain, rest sourced from reference TRBV7-3 and TRBJ2-7, is GAGVSQTPSNKVTEKGKYVELRCDPISGHTALYWYRQSLGQGPEFLIYFQGTGAADDSGLPNDRFFAVRPEGSVSTLKIQRTERGDSAVYLCASSQGSDRITYEQYFGPGTRLTVT.

On this clonotype itself: Given a much more abundant clone one base away, this may be a read error. The chain couples TRBV7-8 to TRBJ2-7; no firm D call. The CDR3 covers 13 residues. Per the germline V gene, CDR1 is SGHVS and CDR2 is FQNEAQ. The CDR3 reads CASSLDARYEEYF. In DNA, the CDR3 is TGTGCCAGCAGCTTAGACGCCAGATACGAGGAGTACTTC.

This chain joins TRBV6-5 and TRBJ1-2, with unresolved D. The CDR3 has 13 amino acids. V was trimmed by 0 bases and J by 3 bases, leaving 5 bases between them. The germline gives CDR1 MNHEY, CDR2 SVGAGI. CDR3 sequence (DNA): TGTGCCAGCAGTTACTCACAGCACTATGGCTACACCTTC. Amino acid sequence: CASSYSQHYGYTF.

V usage is TRBV6-5 and J usage is TRBJ1-4, with a tentative D call TRBD1 (6 bases). The CDR3 runs 13 residues. Trimming pared 10 bases from V and 7 bases from J, leaving 16 bases between. Germline V gene lookup returns CDR1 MNHEY and CDR2 SVGAGI. CDR3 in DNA: TGTGCCAATCGGGACACGGGGAGTGAAAAACTGTTTTTT. Its protein is CANRDTGSEKLFF.

The chain combines TRBV7-6 with TRBJ1-4; D gene ambiguous. CDR1 is SGHVS and CDR2 is FNYEAQ in the germline V gene. With 1 base removed from V and 8 bases from J, the gap between germline ends came to 14 bases. The CDR3 is made up of 15 amino acids. CDR3 nucleotide sequence: TGTGCCAGCAGCTTAGTCAAATCCGGGAACGAAAAACTGTTTTTT. Translated, it gives CASSLVKSGNEKLFF.

The table lists this clonotype with many counts. This chain uses TRBV2 with TRBJ1-1, with a possible D match to TRBD1 (5 bases). Per germline, CDR1 SNHLY and CDR2 FYNNEI. The CDR3 extends over 15 amino acids. V was pared by 7 bases and J by 5 bases, with 20 bases between. The CDR3 DNA sequence: TGTGCCAGCAAGTTTCAGGGTGGGGAACAGACTGAAGCTTTCTTT. It encodes CASKFQGGEQTEAFF.